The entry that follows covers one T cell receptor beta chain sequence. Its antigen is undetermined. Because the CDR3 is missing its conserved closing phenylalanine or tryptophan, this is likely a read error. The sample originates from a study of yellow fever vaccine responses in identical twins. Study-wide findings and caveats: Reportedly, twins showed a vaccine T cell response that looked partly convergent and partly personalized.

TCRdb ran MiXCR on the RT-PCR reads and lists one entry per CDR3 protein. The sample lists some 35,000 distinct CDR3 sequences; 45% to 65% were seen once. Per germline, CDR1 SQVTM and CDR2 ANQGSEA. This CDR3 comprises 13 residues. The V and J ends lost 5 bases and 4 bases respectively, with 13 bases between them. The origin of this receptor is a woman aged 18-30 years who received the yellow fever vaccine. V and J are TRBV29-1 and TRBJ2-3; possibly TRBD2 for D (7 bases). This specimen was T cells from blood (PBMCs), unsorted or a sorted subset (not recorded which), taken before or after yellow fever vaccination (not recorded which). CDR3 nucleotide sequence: TGCAGCGTTCTGCGGGGGCAGGCAGATACGCAGTATCTT. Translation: CSVLRGQADTQYL.